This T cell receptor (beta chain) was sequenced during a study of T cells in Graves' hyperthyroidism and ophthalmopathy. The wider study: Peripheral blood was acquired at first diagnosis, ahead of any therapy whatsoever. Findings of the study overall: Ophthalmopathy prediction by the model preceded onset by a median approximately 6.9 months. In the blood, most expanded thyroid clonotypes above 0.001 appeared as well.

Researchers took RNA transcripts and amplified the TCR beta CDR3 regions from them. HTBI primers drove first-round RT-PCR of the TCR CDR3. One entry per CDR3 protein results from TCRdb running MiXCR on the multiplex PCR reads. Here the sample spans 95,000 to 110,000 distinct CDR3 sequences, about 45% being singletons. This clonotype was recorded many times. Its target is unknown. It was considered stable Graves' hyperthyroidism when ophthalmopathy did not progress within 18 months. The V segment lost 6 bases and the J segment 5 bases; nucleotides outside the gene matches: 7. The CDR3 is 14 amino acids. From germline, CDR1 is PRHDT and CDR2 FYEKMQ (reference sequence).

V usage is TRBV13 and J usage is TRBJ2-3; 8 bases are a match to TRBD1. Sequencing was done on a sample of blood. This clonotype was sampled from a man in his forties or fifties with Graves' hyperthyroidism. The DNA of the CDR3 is TGTGCCAGCAGGAGAGCAGGGGGCATAGATACGCAGTATTTT. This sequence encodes CASRRAGGIDTQYF.